This T cell receptor beta chain was sequenced for a study of blood T cells in healthy people across ages. Overall study results and limits: Expanded clonotype shifts may have been confounded, as the donors had an unknown CMV status. Long-lived and aged donors differed, with more naive CD4+ cells and higher diversity in the long-lived.

Then a second PCR, running about 7 to 11 cycles, was carried out with a sample-barcoded 5' primer and a J-beta primer mix. A template-switch adaptor with 12 random nucleotides tagged each cDNA molecule. TCRdb itself ran the 5' RACE reads through MiXCR, one entry per CDR3 protein. This sample has some 1.5 million distinct CDR3 sequences; 28% occur once, and the top ten carry 7.7%. The V end lost 0 bases, the J end lost 0 bases, and 11 bases lay between the germline ends. Per the germline V gene, CDR1 is SGHRS and CDR2 is YFSETQ. The length of the CDR3 is 16 residues. Of note for this clonotype: Its antigen is unidentified.

The receptor was isolated from a woman in her 30s in good health. Source material: blood. The chain employs TRBV5-1 and TRBJ2-3; D gene uncertain. CDR3 sequence (DNA): TGCGCCAGCAGCTTGGCTGTTCACCCGAGCACAGATACGCAGTATTTT. Translation: CASSLAVHPSTDTQYF.